This TCR beta chain was recorded in a study of T-cell reconstitution after alpha-beta-depleted transplantation in children. It was with unique molecular identifiers that the TCRbeta library was prepared. Via MiXCR, TCRdb re-called the PCR reads, giving one row per CDR3 protein. The sample holds about 600,000 distinct CDR3 sequences; about 10% are singletons and the top ten take about 4%. There are 13 residues in the CDR3. With 3 bases removed from V and 6 bases from J, the gap between germline ends came to 12 bases. Germline V gene sequence: CDR1 MNHEY, CDR2 SMNVEV (reference sequence). This specimen consisted of PBMCs from the stem cell graft donor, obtained from the stem cell graft. The rearrangement links TRBV27 to TRBJ2-7, with no clear D. This clonotype was obtained from a human donor who donated a stem cell graft to a child with acute myeloid leukemia. CDR3 residues: CASSFLGRIEQYF. The CDR3 DNA follows: TGTGCCAGCAGTTTTCTAGGCCGGATCGAGCAGTACTTC.